This T cell receptor beta chain was sequenced in a study of CXCR3-negative and CXCR3-positive naive CD8 T cells (dated by TCRdb to about 2019). Concerning the study at large: In total, approximately 140 million TRB reads were obtained, or roughly 1.5 +/- 0.3 million reads per library. The diversity and physicochemical repertoire analyses included some 11 donors pooled from two independent experiments. For the TRBV-TRBJ cluster analysis, the naive subsets came from 5 donors, while the memory cells came from 3 donors.

By frequency, this clonotype is medium-sized (0.01 to 0.1%), with no count recorded. Its antigen is not yet known. What the research found in general, with its limitations: TRB CDR3s from CXCR3-positive naive cells showed higher hydrophobicity (lower Kidera factor 4), lower energy, and higher strength and volume indices than CXCR3-negative naive cells. Surface CD5, linked to self-reactivity in mice, was comparable between naive subsets; TCR interaction strength was therefore also inferred from TRB CDR3 physicochemical properties. Similar TRBV-TRBJ usage was shown by naive CXCR3-negative and CXCR3-positive cells from the same donor, whereas distinct patterns were shown by memory cells. Both naive subsets had comparably high repertoire diversity, while memory CD8+ T cells had much lower repertoire diversity. CXCR3 expression partially decreased after cryopreservation, so most assays used freshly isolated PBMCs.

This sample was sequenced with a NextSeq 550. The Human TCR Profiling Kit (MiLaboratory) was used to make UMI-labeled 5' RACE TRB cDNA libraries. cDNA synthesis used the entire amount of extracted RNA, and PCR amplification then used the entire amount of cDNA produced. Libraries were prepared in parallel using an identical number of PCR cycles. The source study handled its data this way. With a minimum of two reads required per UMI, MIGEC and MiXCR pulled out about 52,000 +/- 9,100 unique UMI-labeled TRB cDNA molecules from each library. Each library averaged about 37,000 +/- 9,700 functional in-frame TRB CDR3 nucleotide clonotypes without stop codons. After each sample was downsampled to 5000 UMI-labeled TRB molecules, VDJtools was used to calculate diversity metrics such as normalized Shannon-Wiener and Chao1. VDJtools computed clonotype-size-weighted physicochemical properties of the central five CDR3 residues: interaction energy, strength, volume and Kidera factor 4. Reads reprocessed by TCRdb are summarized as one entry per CDR3 protein sequence, and DNA is absent. The V and J calls were not made by the authors but by TCRdb's processing. In this sample's table one finds fewer than 55,000 distinct CDR3 sequences. 1.5% of the sample goes to the ten largest clones.

Each CD8+ T cell subset was flow-sorted in triplicate, and 300,000 or so cells per subset were placed directly into RLT lysis buffer. Naive CD8+ T cells were defined stringently as CD45RO-CCR7+CD27+CD95- to exclude memory contaminants. Using standard density gradient centrifugation, peripheral blood mononuclear cells were isolated from buffy coats. A FACSAria III was used to flow-sort naive CXCR3-negative and CXCR3-positive CD8+ T cells. Total RNA was extracted from sorted cells with an RNeasy Mini Kit. The sequence was obtained from a human donor in good health. Some clones in this sample may be carry-over from other donors' samples. What was sequenced was naive CXCR3- CD8+ T cells from blood. Read against the paper, the sample's cell subset or site label means: CD45RO-CCR7+CD27+CD95- naive CD8+ T cells lacking CXCR3 (TNR3-).

CDR3 sequence: CASSSPDRVSSYEQYF. In this chain, TRBV27 is recombined with TRBJ2-7; TCRdb gives TRBD1 as the D gene, but with no DNA this cannot be confirmed. Based on the germline V gene (reference sequence), the CDR1 and CDR2 sequences are MNHEY and SMNVEV. The CDR3 runs 16 residues from the cysteine to the phenylalanine. No DNA appears here.